This T cell receptor beta chain was identified during a study of T cell repertoires in cytomegalovirus infection. Study details: Indications of both CMV infection and matching HLA type were provided by public TCR beta signatures. Whole-study results and caveats: Clonotypes of TCR beta that were HLA-C-restricted and CMV-specific dominated the ex vivo response. Individuals carrying CMV plus the relevant HLA were identified by cumulative frequency of public TCR beta families.

TCRdb redid the calling of the reads with MiXCR, one entry per CDR3 protein. Here the sample spans 200,000 or so distinct CDR3 sequences, 25% to 30% being singletons. This clonotype has ten or more counts. Its antigen is undetermined. V lost 1 base and J lost 6; bases outside the gene matches: 23. Per the germline V gene, CDR1 is MNHNS and CDR2 is SASEGT. The CDR3 is 21 amino acids. Source material: PBMCs. The origin of this receptor is a human donor in good health (CMV status not recorded). Some clones in this sample may be carry-over from other donors' samples. The V call is TRBV6-1, the J call TRBJ2-3; the match to TRBD1 covers 9 bases. CDR3 nucleotides: TGTGCCAGCAGTGAAGGACACCGGGACAGGGCTGGCTTTGGCTTCGGCGATACGCAGTATTTT. Translated, it gives CASSEGHRDRAGFGFGDTQYF.